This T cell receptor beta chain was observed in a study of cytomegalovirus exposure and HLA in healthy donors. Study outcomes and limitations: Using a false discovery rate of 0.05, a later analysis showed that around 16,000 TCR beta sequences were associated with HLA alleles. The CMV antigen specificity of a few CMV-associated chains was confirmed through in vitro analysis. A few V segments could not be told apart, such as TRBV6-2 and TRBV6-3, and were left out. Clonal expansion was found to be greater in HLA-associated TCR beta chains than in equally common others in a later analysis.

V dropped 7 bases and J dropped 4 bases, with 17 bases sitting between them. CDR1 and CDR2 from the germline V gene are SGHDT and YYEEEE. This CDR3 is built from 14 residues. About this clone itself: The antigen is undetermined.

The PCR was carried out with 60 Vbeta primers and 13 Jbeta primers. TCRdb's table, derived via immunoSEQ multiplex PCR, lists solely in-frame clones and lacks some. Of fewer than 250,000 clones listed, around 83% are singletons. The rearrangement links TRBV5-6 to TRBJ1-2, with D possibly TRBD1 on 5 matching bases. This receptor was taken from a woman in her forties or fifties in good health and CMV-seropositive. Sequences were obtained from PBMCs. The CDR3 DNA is TGTGCCAGCGCTCCGGACATAGATTTCTATGGCTACACCTTC. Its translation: CASAPDIDFYGYTF. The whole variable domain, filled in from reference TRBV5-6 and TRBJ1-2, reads DAGVTQSPTHLIKTRGQQVTLRCSPKSGHDTVSWYQQALGQGPQFIFQYYEEEERQRGNFPDRFSGHQFPNYSSELNVNALLLGDSALYLCASAPDIDFYGYTFGSGTRLTVV.